In this sample, the clone carrying this T cell receptor (beta chain) turned up once. No antigen is known for it. Mismatch with germline at one junction end may stem from a read error. The authors ran a second PCR of roughly 6 to 12 cycles using a sample-barcoded 5' primer and a J-beta primer mix. One entry per CDR3 protein results from TCRdb running MiXCR on the 5' RACE reads. Among hundreds of thousands of distinct CDR3 sequences listed, 58% were seen once. Ten milliliters of peripheral blood were drawn from each donor into EDTA-treated tubes. This record comes from a study of blood T cells in healthy people across ages. Findings and limits, study-wide: Among long-lived donors, naive CD4+ cells were more numerous and diversity higher than in aged donors. TCR beta diversity correlated strongly with naive T cell percentage. CMV status of donors was unknown, possibly confounding expanded clonotype changes.

Germline V gene data show CDR1 as SGDLS and CDR2 as YYNGEE. The CDR3 extends over 14 amino acids. The chain is built from TRBV9 and TRBJ2-3; 9 nucleotides match TRBD2. The TCR originated in a man aged 60 to 75 in good health. Sequenced: blood. The CDR3 protein is CASSGGPNTDTQYF. As DNA, the CDR3 is TGTGCCAGTAGCGGGGGCCCTAACACAGATACGCAGTATTTT.